This record covers a single TCR beta chain. Only in-frame clones appear in the TCRdb table, and some are missing; sequencing was by immunoSEQ multiplex PCR. The sample contains around 97,000 clones, just over 90% of which appear only once. The data belong to a study of T cell changes during pregnancy in multiple sclerosis. CDR1 is MGHDK, CDR2 SYGVNS, per germline. The CDR3 runs 15 residues. V was clipped by 3 bases and J by 2 bases; unmatched bases: 5. This chain connects TRBV25-1 to TRBJ1-1, with 8 bases fitting TRBD1. This material consisted of peripheral blood, taken in the second trimester of pregnancy. The TCR originated in a female donor in good health, enrolled as a control in a pregnancy study. The CDR3 DNA reads as TGTGCCAGCAGTGAGCCGGGACAGGTAAACACTGAAGCTTTCTTT. Protein: CASSEPGQVNTEAFF.